The TCR beta chain under discussion was sequenced for a study of vaccination and CD4 T cells after COVID-19 (dated by TCRdb to 2022 to 2024). At the level of the whole study: In the convalescent cohort there were six males and four females, among whom were two Hispanic individuals, seven Caucasians, two Asians and one multiracial person. For stimulating the cultures, overlapping spike peptide pools were used, derived from SARS-CoV-2 as well as from the common cold coronaviruses HCoV-NL63, HCoV-OC43 and HCoV-229E. Participants got two doses of the Pfizer-BioNTech BNT162b2 vaccine (n=8) or two doses of the Moderna mRNA-1273 vaccine (n=2). As controls, cultures received a CEFX viral epitope pool (the positive control), an HIV-1 Nef peptide pool (the negative control), or no peptide at all. Post-vaccine blood samples were taken a median of around 70 days after the second vaccine dose, with a range of about 14 to 241 days. In 10 COVID-19 convalescent patients and a handful of infection-naive healthy vaccine recipients, researchers compared the spike-specific CD4+ TCR repertoire from before mRNA vaccination with the repertoire from after. Post-COVID blood samples were collected from convalescent patients a median of approximately 100 days after diagnosis, with a range of roughly 30 to 170 days. An earlier paper using these donors assessed, at the TCR clonotype level, memory CD4+ T cell crossreactivity between SARS-CoV-2 and common cold coronavirus spike proteins.

This clonotype has only a few counts. Its specific antigen is unknown. It has no much larger one-base neighbor in the sample; base qualities were not kept. Results the study describes overall, beyond this receptor: In convalescent patients, nearly all vaccine-specific clones (304 of 307) were found to be mono-reactive for SARS-CoV-2 spike rather than cross-reactive with common cold coronaviruses. The median number of SARS-CoV-2-reactive clonotypes rose from roughly 20 after infection to 35 to 45 after vaccination, but the change was not significant. Only a relatively small number of convalescent patients were included in the study, and early timepoints following natural infection were not analyzed. Among convalescent patients, a median roughly 90% of the SARS-CoV-2-reactive clones seen after vaccination appeared only after vaccination, which suggests priming specific to the vaccine.

The method was PCR. TCR sequencing of DNA from cultured CD4+ T cells used the Oncomine TCR Beta short-read assay at the Johns Hopkins FTIC core. Genomic DNA was extracted from the cultured CD4+ T cells with the QIAamp micro DNA kit. Oncomine TCR Beta libraries from cultured CD4+ T cells were pooled using unique dual indexes and sequenced on an Illumina iSeq 100. On the authors' methods: Non-productive sequences were removed, and CDR3s that did not start with C, did not end with F or W, or were shorter than 7 amino acids were discarded. Antigen-specific clonotypes were identified using the MANAFEST web application through comparison of peptide-stimulated wells with reference and other culture wells. Positive clones required FDR below 0.05, an odds ratio above 5, and productive frequency above 0.1% in at least two of three replicate wells. Cross-reactive clonotypes were defined as significantly expanded in both SARS-CoV-2 spike wells and at least one common cold coronavirus spike condition. Levenshtein distances (stringdist) and unrooted phylogenetic trees (ape) in R version 3.6.1 were used to assess CDR3 homology. TCRdb reprocessed the public reads (quality trimming at Q25 with fastp, clone calling with MiXCR) and kept in-frame beta chains. Here each entry gathers all rows of one CDR3 protein and keeps the most common genes and DNA. TCRdb, rather than the study authors, made the V and J calls. The sample yields 12,000 or so distinct CDR3 sequences; under 35% were counted once. Of the sample, 13% falls within the top ten clones.

The CDR3 runs 15 amino acids, cysteine and phenylalanine included. Of all the DNA, just the CDR3 is kept, 45 bases in frame from base 1. V is shortened by 3 bases, J by 8 bases, and the region joining them spans 20 bases. The germline V gene provides CDR1 SGHRS and CDR2 YFSETQ. Per the publication, the treatment or condition label means: roughly 11-day PBMC culture with coronavirus spike peptide pools or control peptides (ViraFEST assay). CD4+ T cells from unexposed donors were collected before the COVID-19 pandemic (2011-2018). The study used the ViraFEST assay, which expanded antigen-specific T cells with peptide pools and then identified expanded clonotypes by TCR sequencing. PBMCs were cultured at a few million per well in IMDM supplemented with approximately 5% human AB serum and around 10 IU/ml IL-2, with approximately 10 ug/ml peptide pools added. Half of the culture medium was replaced with fresh IL-2-containing medium on days 3 and 7. Once the cells had been in culture for around ten days, the EasySep CD4+ T cell isolation kit was used to isolate CD4+ T cells by negative selection. As cell numbers permitted, CD4+ T cells from unexposed donors were tested for reactivity to SARS-CoV-2 S and N and to four common cold coronavirus spike pools. PBMCs were separated from whole blood using Ficoll-Paque Plus gradient centrifugation and then either used fresh or cryopreserved at -140C. Each culture condition was generally run in triplicate wells. The leukapheresis product used for the unexposed donors was purchased from a commercial source.

Sequenced material: CD4+ T cells from blood, cultured in vitro. The sequence was obtained from a human donor in good health. The chain joins TRBV5-1 to TRBJ1-2, with a tentative D gene TRBD1 over 5 matching bases. DNA sequence: TGCGCCAGCAGCTCTGGGGGGGGAGCTGAATCGGGCTACACCTTC. It translates as CASSSGGGAESGYTF.